This record concerns one TCR beta chain sequence. This clonotype was counted at least ten times. No antigen is known for it. Qualities for individual bases were not recorded, and no much larger clone is one base off. The time point label corresponds to: technical triplicate 2. For the unsorted PBMC libraries, 2 million PBMCs were stored in RNAlater at -80 degrees C until RNA extraction and were used to generate the libraries. PBMCs were separated from peripheral blood using Ficoll-Hypaque density gradient centrifugation and then cryopreserved in liquid nitrogen. cDNA synthesis used template-switch 5'RACE with a primer carrying a 10-nucleotide random unique molecular identifier tagging each TCR transcript. Every sequencing run covered 15-18 subjects and yielded more than 170 million TCR-beta sequences. The RNeasy kit was used for extraction of total RNA. TCR-beta VDJ regions were amplified with primers for the TCR constant region and the 5'RACE anchor, using the KAPA Real-time Library Amplification kit. Sample indexes and Illumina adaptors were added in a first PCR, after which library yield was increased in a second PCR. The roughly 650 bp TCR product was size-selected on a 2% E-gel SizeSelection system after Ampure bead purification. Library quality was checked on a Bioanalyzer, concentration was measured with Qubit, and libraries were quantified with the Kapa Library Quantification kit before pooling. An Illumina HiSeq 2500 was used to sequence the libraries paired-end at 2 x 150 bp. To increase sequence diversity, roughly 24-31% phiX was spiked into each library pool. In the paper's pipeline: The quality-filtered reads were processed with the UMI-based MiGEC pipeline, whose error correction step removed more than 85% of the raw TCR sequences. IMGT germline references were used for aligning VDJ genes, and each clonotype was defined as a unique CDR3 amino acid sequence together with its V-J genes. VDJtools evaluated clonal expansion, Shannon diversity and CDR3 relatedness (CalcPairwiseDistances, ClusterSamples); CLCbio workbench built phylogenetic trees. Using coefficient-of-variation modelling across technical triplicates, the study counted a clone as expanded if it had at least 8 unique UMIs. TCRdb itself trimmed the public reads at Q25 with fastp, ran MiXCR and retained productive beta chains. Each CDR3 protein gets just one entry, which takes the most common genes and DNA from the rows behind it. Here the V and J calls rest on TCRdb's processing, not on the authors' analysis. This sample has roughly 57,000 distinct CDR3 sequences in its table, and under 30% of those were observed once. The ten top clones hold about 4.5% of the sample.

The germline V gene sets CDR1 to MNHEY and CDR2 to SVGEGT. The CDR3 measures 13 amino acids from cysteine to phenylalanine. The entry retains the CDR3 DNA only, 39 bases that are in frame from base 1. V drops 5 bases and J drops 2 bases, leaving 10 bases in between. This entry belongs to a study of neurological immune-mediated disorders (dated by TCRdb to between 2018 and 2021). At the level of the whole study: Peripheral blood TCR-beta repertoires from HTLV-I-associated myelopathy (HAM/TSP) patients, multiple sclerosis patients and healthy controls were compared by UMI-based sequencing. The roughly 100 TCR-beta libraries covered PBMC samples along with longitudinal samples, technical triplicates, and paired sorted CD4+ and CD8+ T-cell subsets. To precisely calculate how much the frequency of each individual clone varied, libraries were sequenced in technical triplicate. The cohort comprised 68 subjects: about 14 HAM/TSP patients, 34 multiple sclerosis patients and about 20 healthy controls.

Results the study describes overall, beyond this receptor: Expanded clones from different subjects shared no identical CDR3 amino acid sequences, which suggests that TCR-beta repertoires were private in all groups. TCR clonal expansion was greatest in HAM/TSP patients and smallest in MS patients, who ranked below even healthy controls.

The chain is assembled from TRBV6-2 or TRBV6-3 and TRBJ2-7, with the D gene too uncertain to name. Sample: PBMCs. The receptor's source is a man between 60 and 75 years old with HTLV-1-associated myelopathy (HAM/TSP). The DNA sequence reads TGTGCCAGCAGTACGGGCGTAGCCTACGAGCAGTACTTC. Translation gives CASSTGVAYEQYF.